The 28 T cell receptor beta chains in this list originate from one sample, sequenced in a study of blood T cell repertoires in COVID-19. Assay used: immunoSEQ multiplex PCR; TCRdb lists only in-frame clones, some missing. The data contain around 260,000 clones, about four fifths of them singletons. Sequencing was done on a sample of peripheral blood. Receptors originate from a woman aged 50 to 60 who had recovered from COVID-19.

This clone appeared a single time. V is TRBV7-3 and J is TRBJ1-3, with D uncertain. This CDR3 contains 15 residues. Trimming left V 2 bases short and J 7 bases short, with 15 bases between. Germline V lookup: CDR1 SGHTA, CDR2 FQGTGA. CDR3 sequence: CASSLRGVSGNTIYF. In DNA, the CDR3 is TGTGCCAGCAGCTTACGGGGAGTTTCGGGGAACACCATATATTTT.

The chain couples TRBV12-3 or TRBV12-4 to TRBJ1-1, with D possibly being TRBD1 (5 bases). CDR3 size: 13 residues. V was clipped by 5 bases and J by 8 bases, with 15 bases between them. The CDR3 coding sequence is TGTGCCAGCAGTATATTTGTCGGGGGGGAAGCTTTCTTT. Protein sequence: CASSIFVGGEAFF.

The CDR3 reads CASSKVWPLTGSRATGELFF. CDR3 coding DNA: TGTGCCAGCAGCAAAGTTTGGCCCCTGACAGGGTCCCGTGCTACCGGGGAGCTGTTTTTT. This chain connects TRBV21-1 to TRBJ2-2; whether TRBD1, the table's D call, matches the DNA was not checked. TRBV21-1 is noted as a pseudogene. CDR3 length: 20 amino acids.

The chain couples TRBV7-2 to TRBJ1-1, with 7 bases aligning to TRBD1. This CDR3 comprises 14 residues. CDR1 is SGHTA and CDR2 is FQGNSA in the germline V gene. Losses at the gene ends were 5 bases for V and 6 bases for J; bases not matched to a gene: 9. For the CDR3, the DNA is TGTGCCAGCAGCATAAACCCACAGGGGTCTGAAGCTTTCTTT. The encoded protein is CASSINPQGSEAFF.

The rearrangement uses TRBV12-3 or TRBV12-4 and TRBJ2-1; tentative D call: TRBD1 (6 bases). Trimming took off 6 bases at V and 3 bases at J, with 9 bases between the two ends. The CDR3 runs 13 residues. Here the CDR3 DNA reads TGTGCCAGCAGAAGGACAGACTACAATGAGCAGTTCTTC. As protein: CASRRTDYNEQFF.

The chain couples TRBV18 to TRBJ2-5, with D unresolved. CDR1 KGHSH and CDR2 LQKENI come from the germline V gene. Trimming cost V 5 bases and J 2 bases, with 9 bases left between them. The length of the CDR3 is 13 residues. The CDR3 DNA reads as TGTGCCAGCTCAATAACCAGACAAGAGACCCAGTACTTC. Its protein is CASSITRQETQYF.

The rearrangement uses TRBV28 and TRBJ2-7; the D is unclear. The V end was cut by 4 bases, the J end by 4 bases, with 8 bases between. Germline values: CDR1 MDHEN, CDR2 SYDVKM. There are 12 residues in the CDR3. CDR3 sequence reads: CASSSTKYEQYF. The CDR3 nucleotides are TGTGCCAGCAGTTCTACTAAGTACGAGCAGTACTTC. Using reference TRBV28 and TRBJ2-7 for the parts outside the CDR3, the full variable domain is DVKVTQSSRYLVKRTGEKVFLECVQDMDHENMFWYRQDPGLGLRLIYFSYDVKMKEKGDIPEGYSVSREKKERFSLILESASTNQTSMYLCASSSTKYEQYFGPGTRLTVT.

The chain is built from TRBV5-4 and TRBJ1-1, with 8 bases aligning to TRBD1. Trimming cost V 4 bases and J 6 bases; bases outside gene matches: 11. The CDR3 extends over 15 amino acids. Germline CDR1 is SGHNT and CDR2 is YYREEE (reference sequence). The chain's CDR3 is CASSPGTGGVAEAFF. CDR3 nucleotides: TGTGCCAGCAGCCCTGGGACAGGCGGAGTTGCTGAAGCTTTCTTT. The full variable domain, its missing parts supplied by reference TRBV5-4 and TRBJ1-1, is ETGVTQSPTHLIKTRGQQVTLRCSSQSGHNTVSWYQQALGQGPQFIFQYYREEENGRGNFPPRFSGLQFPNYSSELNVNALELDDSALYLCASSPGTGGVAEAFFGQGTRLTVV.

This clone was observed once. The chain employs TRBV18 and TRBJ2-4; D unclear. Trimming pared 3 bases from V and 0 bases from J, leaving 15 bases between. The CDR3 extends over 17 amino acids. Germline CDR1 is KGHSH and CDR2 is LQKENI. CDR3 sequence reads: CASSPSGLSLAKNIQYF. The CDR3 DNA follows: TGTGCCAGCTCACCGTCCGGGTTGTCCTTAGCCAAAAACATTCAGTACTTC.

The chain couples TRBV7-2 to TRBJ1-1; TRBD1 aligns across 9 bases. The CDR3 extends over 17 amino acids. The V and J ends lost 5 bases and 6 bases, in that order; junction bases with no gene match: 16. CDR1 is SGHTA and CDR2 is FQGNSA in the germline V gene. CDR3 region: CASSPQPPGTGLAEAFF. Written as DNA, the CDR3 is TGTGCCAGCAGCCCACAACCCCCCGGGACAGGGTTAGCTGAAGCTTTCTTT.

This clone was detected only a few times. This chain connects TRBV5-1 to TRBJ2-3; 8 nucleotides agree with TRBD2. The germline V gene has CDR1 SGHRS and CDR2 YFSETQ. The CDR3 totals 14 residues. Germline trimming cut 6 bases from V and 4 bases from J; bases unmatched to any gene: 7. DNA of the CDR3: TGCGCCAGCACCGGGGGGGGGCCCCCAGATACGCAGTATTTT. It is translated as CASTGGGPPDTQYF. The whole variable domain, remainder taken from reference TRBV5-1 and TRBJ2-3, is KAGVTQTPRYLIKTRGQQVTLSCSPISGHRSVSWYQQTPGQGLQFLFEYFSETQRNKGNFPGRFSGRQFSNSRSEMNVSTLELGDSALYLCASTGGGPPDTQYFGPGTRLTVL.

Only a few counts were recorded for this clone. The chain links TRBV7-2 to TRBJ2-3, with 11 bases matching TRBD2. The V gene's germline CDR1 is SGHTA and CDR2 FQGNSA. CDR3 length: 13 residues. The V gene end was trimmed by 5 bases and the J gene end by 6 bases; junction bases not matched to a gene: 1. The CDR3: CASSRTSGDTQYF. The CDR3 region has the DNA TGTGCCAGCAGCCGGACTAGCGGGGATACGCAGTATTTT.

The J gene is TRBJ2-7, the V gene TRBV6-6; D is uncertain. With 5 bases removed from V and 3 bases from J, the gap between germline ends came to 11 bases. CDR1 and CDR2 from the germline V gene are MNHNY and SVGAGI (reference sequence). The CDR3 totals 13 residues. The chain's CDR3 is CASSAQVIYEQYF. The DNA for the CDR3 is TGTGCCAGCAGTGCCCAGGTTATCTACGAGCAGTACTTC.

This clone has just a few counts. DNA of the CDR3: TGTGCCAGCAGCCAAGAAGGCCGGTGGGTAGCGGGAGCATCCTACGAGCAGTACTTC. As protein: CASSQEGRWVAGASYEQYF. This chain uses TRBV4-2 with TRBJ2-7, with 9 positions matching TRBD2. From germline, CDR1 is LGHNA and CDR2 YNFKEQ. The J segment lost 1 base and the V segment lost 0 bases, leaving 13 bases of the junction unmatched. CDR3 length: 19 amino acids.

This clone is a singleton in its sample. Other DNA sequences of this sample code for an identical CDR3. The chain uses TRBV11-2 and TRBJ1-2; D might be TRBD1 (5 bases). Germline V gene sequence: CDR1 SGHAT, CDR2 FQNNGV. Trimming removed 1 base from V and 2 bases from J, with 8 bases in between. The CDR3 has 14 residues. The CDR3 region has the DNA TGTGCCAGCAGCTTAGGCCAGGGCAACTATGGCTACACCTTC. Encoded protein: CASSLGQGNYGYTF.

The chain links TRBV10-3 to TRBJ2-5, with D hard to call. This CDR3 is built from 13 residues. V lost 0 bases, J lost 5 bases, and 7 bases lay in between. CDR1 is ENHRY and CDR2 is SYGVKD in the germline V gene. CDR3 in DNA: TGTGCCATCAGTGAGTCCGGAGATGAGACCCAGTACTTC. Protein sequence: CAISESGDETQYF.

CDR3 DNA sequence: TGTGCCAGCAGTGAAGGCGGGGGCTTCAATGAGCAGTTCTTC. Translating gives CASSEGGGFNEQFF. The chain couples TRBV6-1 to TRBJ2-1; weak D call: TRBD2 (7 bases). Per germline, CDR1 MNHNS and CDR2 SASEGT. V shed 1 base and J shed 6 bases, with 10 bases lying between them. CDR3 size: 14 residues.

The chain links TRBV18 to TRBJ2-5; 9 bases align to TRBD2. Germline CDR1 KGHSH, CDR2 LQKENI. The CDR3 is made up of 16 amino acids. V shed 8 bases and J 2 bases; nucleotides not matched to a gene: 12. This chain's CDR3 is CASRNTLAGYQETQYF. The CDR3 region has the DNA TGTGCCAGCCGAAACACGCTAGCGGGGTATCAAGAGACCCAGTACTTC.

This chain connects TRBV3-1 (or the pseudogene TRBV3-2) to TRBJ2-7, with 9 bases matching TRBD2. The CDR3 has 13 amino acids. The ends lost 6 bases at V and 4 bases at J; junction bases unmatched: 4. Germline-derived CDR1 and CDR2 are LGHDT and YNNKEL (reference sequence). The CDR3 reads CASRSGRRYEQYF. The CDR3 DNA follows: TGTGCCAGCAGGAGCGGGAGGCGGTACGAGCAGTACTTC.

The rearrangement joins TRBV7-3 to TRBJ1-6, with TRBD1 identical over 7 bases. The CDR3 is 18 amino acids. The junction had 5 bases not matched to a gene; V was cut back by 0 bases and J by 0 bases. Germline V gene lookup returns CDR1 SGHTA and CDR2 FQGTGA. The CDR3 here is CASSLTGTASSYNSPLHF. The CDR3 nucleotides read TGTGCCAGCAGCTTAACTGGGACAGCGAGCTCCTATAATTCACCCCTCCACTTT.

This clone is medium-sized in the sample. This chain links TRBV7-9 with TRBJ1-2; 10 nucleotides match TRBD1. This CDR3 region has 14 residues. In germline, CDR1 is SEHNR, CDR2 FQNEAQ (reference sequence). V shed 7 bases, J shed 13 bases, and the junction held 15 bases outside the gene matches. The CDR3 reads CASTTREGTGAFTF. DNA of the CDR3: TGTGCCAGCACCACCCGAGAGGGGACAGGGGCATTCACCTTC.

The chain employs TRBV4-1 and TRBJ2-5, with a weak D call TRBD2 (5 bases). V lost 5 bases and J 1 base, leaving 8 bases between the germline ends. Germline CDR1 is MGHRA and CDR2 is YSYEKL. There are 13 residues in the CDR3. In DNA, the CDR3 is TGCGCCAGCAGCTGGACTTTCCAAGAGACCCAGTACTTC. It codes for CASSWTFQETQYF.

CDR3 loop: CASSFRLLAGELFF. The CDR3 nucleotides are TGTGCCAGCAGCTTTAGGCTTCTAGCCGGGGAGCTGTTTTTT. V gene TRBV3-1 (or the pseudogene TRBV3-2) combines with J gene TRBJ2-2; D unclear. V was trimmed by 5 bases and J by 6 bases, leaving 13 bases between them. CDR1 is LGHDT, CDR2 YNNKEL, per germline (reference sequence). The CDR3 loop spans 14 amino acids.

This sequence joins TRBV7-2 and TRBJ2-1, with 7 bases aligning to TRBD2. The germline CDR1 and CDR2 sequences are SGHTA and FQGNSA. The CDR3 has 18 residues. Trimming removed 1 base from V and 0 bases from J; junction bases left unmatched: 9. The CDR3 DNA sequence: TGTGCCAGCAGCTTAGTCGGGCAAGCGGGGTTCTCCTACAATGAGCAGTTCTTC. Amino acid sequence: CASSLVGQAGFSYNEQFF.

This chain uses TRBV13 with TRBJ2-5; the D gene is possibly TRBD1 (5 bases). CDR3 length: 13 residues. CDR1 PRHDT and CDR2 FYEKMQ come from the germline V gene (reference sequence). The ends were cut back, 6 bases at V and 3 bases at J, with 11 bases in the middle. CDR3 sequence: CASRGRQKETQYF. In DNA, the CDR3 is TGTGCCAGCAGGGGTCGACAGAAAGAGACCCAGTACTTC.

The chain couples TRBV15 to TRBJ2-2; 8 nucleotides agree with TRBD2. Germline CDR1 and CDR2: LNHNV and YYDKDF (reference sequence). The CDR3 is 18 amino acids. V was pared by 2 bases and J by 2 bases, with 10 bases of the junction left unmatched. As DNA, the CDR3 is TGTGCCACCAGCAGACACCCATTAGCGGGAATAAACACCGGGGAGCTGTTTTTT. Its protein is CATSRHPLAGINTGELFF.

V and J are TRBV27 and TRBJ2-2, with TRBD2 matching 14 bases. V shed 4 bases and J 4 bases; nucleotides not matched to a gene: 8. There are 18 residues in the CDR3. Looked up from germline, CDR1 is MNHEY and CDR2 is SMNVEV (reference sequence). In nucleotides, the CDR3 is TGTGCCAGCAGTTCGCCGGGACTAGCGGGAGCGGGCACCGGGGAGCTGTTTTTT. Translation gives CASSSPGLAGAGTGELFF.

CDR3 sequence (DNA): TGTGCCAGCAGCCGGATGACAGGTAACGCAGAGACCCAGTACTTC. Amino acids: CASSRMTGNAETQYF. V usage is TRBV3-1 (or the pseudogene TRBV3-2) and J usage is TRBJ2-5; TRBD1 might be the D (6 bases). The CDR3 is 15 amino acids. The germline gives CDR1 LGHDT, CDR2 YNNKEL (reference sequence). V dropped 4 bases and J dropped 4 bases, with 16 bases sitting between them.